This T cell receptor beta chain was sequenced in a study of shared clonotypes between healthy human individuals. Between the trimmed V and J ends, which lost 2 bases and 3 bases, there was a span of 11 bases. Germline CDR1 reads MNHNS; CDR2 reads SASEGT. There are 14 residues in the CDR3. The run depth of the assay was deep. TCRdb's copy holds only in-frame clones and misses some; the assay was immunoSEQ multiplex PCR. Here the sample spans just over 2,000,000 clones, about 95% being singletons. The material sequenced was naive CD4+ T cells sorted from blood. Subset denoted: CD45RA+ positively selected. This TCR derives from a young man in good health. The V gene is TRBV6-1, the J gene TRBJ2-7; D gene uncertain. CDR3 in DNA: TGTGCCAGCAGTGAAATGCATATAGGCTACGAGCAGTACTTC. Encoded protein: CASSEMHIGYEQYF.